This entry is about one TCR beta chain. The antigen is not known. Mismatch with germline at one junction end may stem from a read error. Amplification targeted TCR beta CDR3 regions from RNA transcripts. Primed by the HTBI set, a first-round RT-PCR was run on the TCR CDR3. MiXCR was run by TCRdb on the multiplex PCR reads, yielding one entry per CDR3 protein. The table shows about 59,000 distinct CDR3 sequences, with 53% occurring only once. This record belongs to a study of T cells in Graves' hyperthyroidism and ophthalmopathy. General study findings and limits: Ophthalmopathy was distinguished from stable hyperthyroidism by 13 V-J signatures.

Thyroid ultrasound and orbital computed tomography, with clinical symptoms and serum thyroxine and TRAb, informed diagnoses. The CDR3 has 13 amino acids. The germline CDR1 and CDR2 sequences are MNHNY and SVGAGI (reference sequence). This sequence joins TRBV6-6 and TRBJ1-1; D not resolved. The source is a woman between 55 and 75 years old with Graves' ophthalmopathy. The sample comprised blood. CDR3 loop: CTSNMKREAEAFF. The CDR3 coding sequence is TGTACCAGCAACATGAAGAGGGAAGCTGAAGCTTTCTTT.